The 10 T cell receptor beta chains in this list originate from one sample, sequenced in a study of graft-versus-host responses after intestinal transplantation. Their antigens remain unidentified. Sequencing was performed with immunoSEQ multiplex PCR; in TCRdb, only in-frame clones are kept and a portion is missing. The sample consists of about 86,000 clones, about 87% of them appearing once. The starting material was unstimulated CD4+ T cells sorted from spleen or lymph node cells, obtained before transplant. Every receptor here comes from a human donor who was the organ donor for an intestinal transplant.

V usage is TRBV28 and J usage is TRBJ1-2; D gene unclear. CDR3 length: 14 residues. Germline values: CDR1 MDHEN, CDR2 SYDVKM. Trimming took off 4 bases at V and 4 bases at J, with 13 bases between the two ends. CDR3 bases: TGTGCCAGCAGTTCGCCGGGTCCGACCTATGGCTACACCTTC. As protein: CASSSPGPTYGYTF.

This clone has a single count. The chain is built from TRBV4-1 and TRBJ1-1; D is uncertain. The CDR3 loop spans 13 amino acids. In germline, CDR1 is MGHRA, CDR2 YSYEKL. V lost 4 bases, J lost 3 bases, and 9 bases lay in between. CDR3 loop: CASSRAWDTEAFF. The CDR3 DNA follows: TGCGCCAGCAGCCGGGCATGGGACACTGAAGCTTTCTTT.

The CDR3 DNA reads TGTGCCAGTAGTGGCTGGACTAGCGGGAGAAAGCGCTACGAGCAGTACTTC. Amino acids: CASSGWTSGRKRYEQYF. The J gene is TRBJ2-7, the V gene TRBV19, with 13 bases fitting TRBD2. Germline V gene sequence: CDR1 LNHDA, CDR2 SQIVND (reference sequence). The V gene end was trimmed by 5 bases and the J gene end by 3 bases; junction bases not matched to a gene: 10. The CDR3 sequence is 17 residues long.

The J gene is TRBJ2-5, the V gene TRBV13; no definite D call. CDR3 length equals 13 residues. Trimming shortened V by 2 bases and J by 7 bases, and 11 bases separated the two germline ends. The germline V gene encodes CDR1 PRHDT and CDR2 FYEKMQ (reference sequence). This chain's CDR3 is CASSLSILRTQYF. The CDR3, as DNA: TGTGCCAGCAGCTTATCCATTTTGAGGACCCAGTACTTC.

The V call is TRBV19, the J call TRBJ2-4, with 7 bases identical to TRBD2. Germline CDR1 is LNHDA and CDR2 is SQIVND (reference sequence). J was trimmed by 6 bases and V by 4 bases; bases with no gene match: 3. CDR3 length: 13 amino acids. CDR3 sequence (DNA): TGTGCCAGTAGTAGGGACTACTCAAACATTCAGTACTTC. Its protein is CASSRDYSNIQYF.

V and J are TRBV15 and TRBJ2-4, with a possible D match to TRBD1 (6 bases). Germline V gene lookup returns CDR1 LNHNV and CDR2 YYDKDF (reference sequence). This CDR3 region has 16 residues. V was trimmed by 0 bases and J by 3 bases, leaving 12 bases between them. The CDR3 region is CATSRELTGSKNIQYF. In nucleotides, the CDR3 is TGTGCCACCAGCAGAGAGTTAACAGGGAGCAAAAACATTCAGTACTTC.

The V and J genes are TRBV5-1 and TRBJ2-5; TRBD1 matches 10 bases. Germline V gene sequence: CDR1 SGHRS, CDR2 YFSETQ. This CDR3 has 16 residues. With V trimmed by 4 bases and J by 4 bases, 10 bases remained unmatched. DNA for the CDR3: TGCGCCAGCAGCGTAAGAGTTGGGACAGGGGTAGAGACCCAGTACTTC. This codes for CASSVRVGTGVETQYF.

This chain joins TRBV7-9 and TRBJ2-1, with TRBD2 identical over 7 bases. The germline V gene has CDR1 SEHNR and CDR2 FQNEAQ (reference sequence). This CDR3 comprises 16 residues. V gave up 1 base and J gave up 8 bases; unmatched junction bases: 11. The CDR3 DNA reads TGTGCCAGCAGCTTAGGTGGGGGAGCGGGGCGGGATGAGCAGTTCTTC. Its protein is CASSLGGGAGRDEQFF.

V and J are TRBV9 and TRBJ2-5; TRBD1 might be the D (6 bases). The better agreement between TRBJ2-7 and the DNA end casts doubt on the J call. Germline V gene sequence: CDR1 SGDLS, CDR2 YYNGEE. The CDR3 sequence is 13 residues long. As DNA, the CDR3 is TGTGCCAGCAGCCTCGGACAGACCTACGAGCAGTACTTC. Translated, it gives CASSLGQTYEQYF.

The CDR3 here is CASSISRVSGQKVRNEQYF. The CDR3 region has the DNA TGTGCCAGCAGCATCTCTCGGGTTAGCGGGCAAAAGGTGCGGAACGAGCAGTACTTC. This rearrangement joins TRBV7-2 to TRBJ2-7, with 7 bases aligning to TRBD2. Germline CDR1 reads SGHTA; CDR2 reads FQGNSA. This CDR3 has 19 amino acids. V trimming: 5 bases; J trimming: 5 bases; junction bases outside the gene matches: 24.